The sequence of this T cell receptor beta chain was determined in a study of T-cell reconstitution after alpha-beta-depleted transplantation in children. During its preparation, the TCRbeta library received unique molecular identifiers. TCRdb redid the calling of the PCR reads with MiXCR, one entry per CDR3 protein. The table shows about 290,000 distinct CDR3 sequences, with about 9.5% occurring only once. Germline V gene sequence: CDR1 LGHDT, CDR2 YNNKEL (reference sequence). V lost 0 bases, J lost 7 bases, and 8 bases stayed unmatched. The CDR3 consists of 17 residues. This clonotype was found a few times.

The sequenced sample was PBMCs, obtained before TCRalphabeta/CD19-depleted stem cell transplant. This TCR derives from a boy less than two years old with acute myeloid leukemia, due to receive a stem cell transplant. V and J are TRBV3-1 and TRBJ1-5; 11 nucleotides agree with TRBD1. CDR3 DNA sequence: TGTGCCAGCAGCCAAGACCCAGGACAGGGGGCAAGGCAGCCCCAGCATTTT. Its protein product is CASSQDPGQGARQPQHF.